This TCR beta chain was found in a study of shared clonotypes between healthy human individuals. Overall study findings and caveats: Shared clonotypes: roughly 4.7% naive CD4, under 4% naive CD8, less than 2.5% memory CD4, more than 0.3% memory CD8. Depth was large, yet rarefaction showed that sorted-subset sequencing was incomplete.

The authors split each subset's genomic DNA evenly across several immunoSEQ plates. Clones were sequenced by immunoSEQ multiplex PCR, and TCRdb holds only the in-frame ones, with some missing. The sample shows some 1.1 million clones, about 80% of them seen only once. The count of this clone is one. Antigen specificity is unknown. The sequence came from a man aged 18 to 30 in good health. Some clones in this sample may be carry-over from other donors' samples. Sequenced input: memory CD4+ T cells from PBMCs. Noted subset: CD45RA-negative fraction.

The CDR3 bases are TGTGCCAGCAGCTCCCTTGGCCCAGATACGCAGTATTTT. It codes for CASSSLGPDTQYF. V is TRBV7-8 and J is TRBJ2-3; D gene unclear. The CDR3 runs to 13 residues. Germline V gene sequence: CDR1 SGHVS, CDR2 FQNEAQ. V lost 4 bases and J 4 bases, leaving 9 bases between the germline ends.